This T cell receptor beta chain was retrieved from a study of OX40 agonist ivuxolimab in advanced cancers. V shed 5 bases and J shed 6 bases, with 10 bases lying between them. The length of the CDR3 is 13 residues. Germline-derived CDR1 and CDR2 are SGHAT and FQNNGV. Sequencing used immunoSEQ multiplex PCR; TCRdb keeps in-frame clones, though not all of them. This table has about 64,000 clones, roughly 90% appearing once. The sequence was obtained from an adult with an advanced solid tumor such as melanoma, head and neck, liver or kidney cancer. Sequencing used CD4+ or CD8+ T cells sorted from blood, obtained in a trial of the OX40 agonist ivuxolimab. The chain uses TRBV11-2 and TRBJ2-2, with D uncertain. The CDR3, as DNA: TGTGCCAGCAGCCCCAGGTTCCCCGGGGAGCTGTTTTTT. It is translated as CASSPRFPGELFF. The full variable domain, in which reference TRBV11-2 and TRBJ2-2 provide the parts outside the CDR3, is EAGVAQSPRYKIIEKRQSVAFWCNPISGHATLYWYQQILGQGPKLLIQFQNNGVVDDSQLPKDRFSAERLKGVDSTLKIQPAKLEDSAVYLCASSPRFPGELFFGEGSRLTVL.